This T cell receptor (beta chain) was profiled in a study of shared clonotypes between healthy human individuals. Generated by immunoSEQ multiplex PCR, the TCRdb table keeps only in-frame clones and is missing some. The table includes 2 million to 2.5 million clones, 80% to 95% detected once. This CDR3 spans 14 amino acids. Unmatched junction bases numbered 5, after V lost 4 bases and J lost 3 bases. Germline CDR1 is MGHDK and CDR2 is SYGVNS. The donors were adults (healthy and HIV-negative) with no recent acute infections or vaccinations. The chain couples TRBV25-1 to TRBJ1-2, with TRBD1 identical over 7 bases. The sample consisted of naive CD4+ T cells from PBMCs. Subset: CD45RA+ positively selected. The sequence derives from a man between 18 and 35 years old in good health. Some clones in this sample may be carry-over from other donors' samples. CDR3 DNA: TGTGCCAGCAGTGGACAGGGAAGGCACTATGGCTACACCTTC. Its translation is CASSGQGRHYGYTF.